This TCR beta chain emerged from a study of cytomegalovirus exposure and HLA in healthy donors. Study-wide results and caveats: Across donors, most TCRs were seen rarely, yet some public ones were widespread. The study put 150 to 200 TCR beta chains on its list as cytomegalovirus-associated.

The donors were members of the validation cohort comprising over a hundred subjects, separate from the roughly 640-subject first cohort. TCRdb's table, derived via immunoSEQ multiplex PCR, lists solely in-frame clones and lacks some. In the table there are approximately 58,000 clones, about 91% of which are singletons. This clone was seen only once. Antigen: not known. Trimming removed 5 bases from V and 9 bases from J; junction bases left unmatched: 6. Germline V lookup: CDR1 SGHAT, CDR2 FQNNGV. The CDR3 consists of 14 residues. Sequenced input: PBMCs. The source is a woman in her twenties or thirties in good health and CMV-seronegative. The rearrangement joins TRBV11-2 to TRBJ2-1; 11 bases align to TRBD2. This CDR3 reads CASSLSGRAVEQFF. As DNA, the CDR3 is TGTGCCAGCAGCCTTAGCGGGAGGGCCGTTGAGCAGTTCTTC.